The entry below gives a single T cell receptor beta chain sequence along with its context. The sample originates from a study of shared clonotypes between healthy human individuals. The protocol was immunoSEQ multiplex PCR, while the TCRdb copy is restricted to in-frame clones and leaves out a portion. The data contain approximately 1,000,000 clones, approximately 80% of them singletons. V was trimmed by 2 bases and J by 2 bases, leaving 12 bases between them. Germline CDR1 SEHNR, CDR2 FQNEAQ (reference sequence). The CDR3 length is 16 residues. V and J are TRBV7-9 and TRBJ2-2, with a weak D call TRBD1 (7 bases). This TCR was sampled from a man aged 18 to 35 in good health. Some clones in this sample may be carry-over from other donors' samples. Material: memory CD4+ T cells from PBMCs. Documented subset: CD45RA-negative fraction. The CDR3: CASSLRRGVNTGELFF. The CDR3 nucleotides are TGTGCCAGCAGCTTACGCAGGGGGGTTAACACCGGGGAGCTGTTTTTT.